Listed below are T cell receptor beta chains from one sample, sequenced in a study of blood T cell repertoires in COVID-19. TCRdb's table, derived via immunoSEQ multiplex PCR, lists solely in-frame clones and lacks some. Found here are under 250,000 clones, around 90% of them singletons; the top ten hold around 0.83%. The sequencing input was peripheral blood. These receptors were collected from a man younger than 45 with COVID-19, enrolled during active disease. Both conserved end residues are trimmed from each CDR3.

cdr3_length v_call cdr3_aa
14 TRBV7-6 ASSLLAGSSYNEQF
11 TRBV6-5 ASSPGSQETQY
13 TRBV7-3 ASSFSGEMNTEAF
12 TRBV3-1/TRBV3-2 ASSPNRERNTIY
12 TRBV6-1 ASSEAGARTEAF
13 TRBV6-5 ASSKGQLGAVEQF
14 TRBV5-6 ASSSYRLAGAHEQF
13 TRBV11-1 ASSSGTGGGTEAF
13 TRBV7-3 ASSLIPGGNAEAF
12 TRBV6-5 ASNTGGGAETQY
11 TRBV27 ASSRTGGYEQY
14 TRBV14 ASSQERGTSYNEQF
13 TRBV4-1 ASSTNRGESYGYT
16 TRBV3-1/TRBV3-2 ASSQGYTSGANTYEQY
10 TRBV12-3/TRBV12-4 ASSSAGYEQY
12 TRBV5-1 ASSQRSETGELF
12 TRBV11-2 ASSAWDRGNEQY
15 TRBV27 ASSFENRPANTGELF
9 TRBV5-5 ASSLGQEAF
14 TRBV3-1/TRBV3-2 ASSQGGQGLGNTIY
12 TRBV5-1 ASSLDTSQETQY
11 TRBV5-1 ASSRGTDSPLH
12 TRBV9 ASSSKMTGNGYT
12 TRBV9 ASSVTGDNQPQH
12 TRBV7-9 ASSLVDRWYEQY
13 TRBV12-5 ASGLVRVSGNTIY
16 TRBV20-1 SASGSTTLGQGNQPQH
15 TRBV10-3 AISGTRTGGTNEKLF
12 TRBV5-6 ASSLAGASYEQY
13 TRBV28 ASRQQGSTGNTIY
11 TRBV13 ASSLGDKDEQY
11 TRBV18 ASSLYTNTEAF
15 TRBV5-4 ASSAGTGGRSLGELF
11 TRBV30 ALPGGTNEKLF
13 TRBV15 ATSRGAQTNEKLF
15 TRBV3-1/TRBV3-2 ASSQGRGGFRDQPQH
15 TRBV12-1 ASSFVRAGAPQETQY
13 TRBV11-3 ASSLTSTNTGELF
12 TRBV6-5 ASTLGQDTYEQY
13 TRBV18 ASSQGQGSNQPQH
13 TRBV27 ASSLGAGGHYGYT
12 TRBV9 ASSVEGASQPQH
15 TRBV28 ASSPPGTSYPKETQY
13 TRBV5-1 ASSLEGNSNQPQH
13 TRBV6-4 ASSSGTGIYNEQF
10 TRBV24-1 ATSKEGGEQF
13 TRBV7-9 ASSLATGFNSPLH
14 TRBV19 ASSSGTGKDNYGYT
10 TRBV10-3 ATQRENTEAF
14 TRBV19 ASSTTPGAGANVLT
11 TRBV5-1 ASSLQENTEAF
12 TRBV2 ASTAGGPVDTQY
13 TRBV18 ASSPEQGAGTEAF